The 6 T cell receptor beta chains presented below share a single source sample, sequenced in a study of T cell responses to AZD1222 COVID-19 vaccine. This table comes from immunoSEQ multiplex PCR, and its TCRdb copy is limited to in-frame clones, with some not included. The sample yields under 90,000 clones, 75% to 90% seen once. The sample consisted of peripheral blood, taken 28 days after the second AZD1222 dose. The receptor set was obtained from an adult who received the AZD1222 COVID-19 vaccine.

V gene TRBV24-1 combines with J gene TRBJ2-1; 8 bases fit TRBD2. J lost 6 bases, V lost 5 bases, and 2 bases had no gene match. This CDR3 comprises 13 residues. Per germline, CDR1 KGHDR and CDR2 SFDVKD. CDR3 nucleotides: TGTGCCACCAGTGTGGCGGGGGGCAATGAGCAGTTCTTC. It codes for CATSVAGGNEQFF.

The chain uses TRBV2 and TRBJ2-1; D perhaps matches TRBD1 (5 bases). Between the trimmed V and J ends, which lost 9 bases and 8 bases, there was a span of 17 bases. The germline CDR1 and CDR2 sequences are SNHLY and FYNNEI. The CDR3 totals 13 residues. CDR3 loop: CASLWGAVDEQFF. The DNA of the CDR3 is TGTGCCAGTCTCTGGGGCGCGGTGGATGAGCAGTTCTTC.

The J gene is TRBJ2-1, the V gene TRBV5-1, with 9 positions matching TRBD1. The CDR3 loop spans 16 amino acids. The J segment lost 4 bases and the V segment lost 4 bases, leaving 9 bases of the junction unmatched. The germline V gene has CDR1 SGHRS and CDR2 YFSETQ. The CDR3 sequence is CASSATQGAGYNEQFF. CDR3 DNA sequence: TGCGCCAGCAGCGCCACACAGGGGGCAGGTTACAATGAGCAGTTCTTC. The variable domain in full, completed from reference TRBV5-1 and TRBJ2-1, reads KAGVTQTPRYLIKTRGQQVTLSCSPISGHRSVSWYQQTPGQGLQFLFEYFSETQRNKGNFPGRFSGRQFSNSRSEMNVSTLELGDSALYLCASSATQGAGYNEQFFGPGTRLTVL.

The CDR3 coding sequence is TGTGCCAGCAGTGACTCAGGGCAGGGGGACACCGGGGAGCTGTTTTTT. Translating it yields CASSDSGQGDTGELFF. The rearrangement uses TRBV6-4 and TRBJ2-2, with 7 bases identical to TRBD1. With V trimmed by 0 bases and J by 3 bases, 4 bases remained unmatched. Germline loops: CDR1 MRHNA, CDR2 SNTAGT. The CDR3 runs to 16 residues.

The V gene is TRBV5-1, the J gene TRBJ1-2, with 11 bases lining up with TRBD1. Germline CDR1 SGHRS, CDR2 YFSETQ. The CDR3 runs 14 residues. The V segment lost 3 bases and the J segment 7 bases; nucleotides outside the gene matches: 5. The CDR3 here is CASSSGQGARGYTF. In DNA form, the CDR3 reads TGCGCCAGCAGCTCCGGACAGGGGGCGCGTGGCTACACCTTC.

In its sample, this clone was seen once. The CDR3 nucleotides are TGCAGTGCTACTGACTTTGGCTACACCTTC. Translated: CSATDFGYTF. V and J are TRBV20-1 and TRBJ1-2; the D is unclear. CDR1 is DFQATT, CDR2 SNEGSKA, per germline (reference sequence). Trimming left V 4 bases short and J 7 bases short, with 7 bases between. The CDR3 is 10 residues long.